This is a list of T cell receptor beta chains from one sample in a study of beta chain features in type 1 diabetes. The data were produced by immunoSEQ multiplex PCR, yet TCRdb's version contains in-frame clones alone and is incomplete. The repertoire holds about 340,000 clones, with about a tenth as singletons. The sequenced sample consisted of central memory CD4+ T cells from blood. The origin of the receptors is a man aged 30-40 years with type 1 diabetes. The CDR3 runs from the conserved cysteine through the conserved F or W. A D gene is named only where the DNA matches it firmly. The size of a clone is reported for some rows only, either as once, few or many, or as a class for expanded clones.

>TRBJ2-1|TRBV14|many|TRBD1
TGTGCCAGCAGCCCGACAGGGGACGTTTACAATGAGCAGTTCTTC
CASSPTGDVYNEQFF
>TRBJ2-1|TRBV6-5|-|TRBD2
TGTGCCAGCAGCGACATAGCGGGGGGTTACAATGAGCAGTTCTTC
CASSDIAGGYNEQFF
>TRBJ1-1|TRBV18|few|TRBD1
TGTGCCAGCTCGAGACAGGGAGTTGAAGCTTTCTTT
CASSRQGVEAFF
>TRBJ1-3|TRBV5-1|-|-
TGCGCCAGCAGTCTGGACGGTACTGGAAACACCATATATTTT
CASSLDGTGNTIYF
>TRBJ1-1|TRBV7-2|few|-
TGTGCCAGCAGCATTCGGGCCGAAACTGAAGCTTTCTTT
CASSIRAETEAFF
>TRBJ2-2|TRBV15|-|TRBD1
TGTGCCACCAGCAGAGATAGAACAGGGGGCCGGAGGGAGCTGTTTTTT
CATSRDRTGGRRELFF
>TRBJ1-1|TRBV29-1|few|-
TGCAGCGTTGGTAGCAGGGTGAACACTGAAGCTTTCTTT
CSVGSRVNTEAFF
>TRBJ2-5|TRBV7-2|few|TRBD2
TGTGCCAGCAGCTTCAGCGGGGGAGAGACCCAGTACTTC
CASSFSGGETQYF
>TRBJ2-4|TRBV6-5|few|TRBD1
TGTGCCAGCAGTGGACAGGGGCTTAGGCTTGCGTACTTC
CASSGQGLRLAYF
>TRBJ1-4|TRBV14|many|-
TGTGCCAGCAGCCAAGGGGTCATCGGAGGCGGTGAAAAACTGTTTTTT
CASSQGVIGGGEKLFF
>TRBJ1-6|TRBV19|-|-
TGTGCCAGTCAGGAACTGAGCTCCTATAATTCACCCCTCCACTTT
CASQELSSYNSPLHF
>TRBJ1-3|TRBV7-2|-|TRBD1
TGTGCCATATTGACAGGGGGTGGAAACACCATATATTTT
CAILTGGGNTIYF
>TRBJ2-1|TRBV7-8|few|TRBD1
TGTGCCAGCAGCCCTGGCTGGACAGGGGGCAATGAGCAGTTCTTC
CASSPGWTGGNEQFF
>TRBJ2-7|TRBV11-2|-|TRBD1
TGTGCCAGCAGCTTAAGTCGACAGGGGTCGAACGAGCAGTACTTC
CASSLSRQGSNEQYF
>TRBJ2-5|TRBV7-8|-|-
TGTGCCAGCAGAACCTCCTTTGCAGGGAAAATTGGAGGGGAGACCCAGTACTTC
CASRTSFAGKIGGETQYF
>TRBJ2-5|TRBV4-2|few|-
TGTGCCAGCAGCTCTCGGGCTGGGGAGACCCAGTACTTC
CASSSRAGETQYF
>TRBJ2-1|TRBV2|-|TRBD2
TGTGCCAGCAGTCGGACTAGCGGCTCCTACAATGAGCAGTTCTTC
CASSRTSGSYNEQFF
>TRBJ2-7|TRBV6-1|few|-
TGTGCCAGCAGTCTCGGCCGCTACGAGCAGTACTTC
CASSLGRYEQYF
>TRBJ1-2|TRBV7-9|few|-
TGTGCCAGCAGGTTACCCAAACGGGGGGGCGCGTATGGCTACACCTTC
CASRLPKRGGAYGYTF
>TRBJ2-1|TRBV2|few|-
TGTGCCACCTGGGACACGTACTCCTACAATGAGCAGTTCTTC
CATWDTYSYNEQFF
>TRBJ2-1|TRBV5-1|few|-
TGCGCCAGCAGCTTGGCCGGGCAGGGTCACAATGAGCAGTTCTTC
CASSLAGQGHNEQFF
>TRBJ1-5|TRBV2|few|TRBD1
TGTGCCAGCGGCGAAGACAGGGCCCATCAGCCCCAGCATTTT
CASGEDRAHQPQHF
>TRBJ1-1|TRBV19|-|-
TGTGCCAGTAGTGCCCCGGGAAGAGGCTCCACTGAAGCTTTCTTT
CASSAPGRGSTEAFF
>TRBJ2-5|TRBV10-3|few|-
TGTGCCATCAGTGATGTCGGCGGGGTCCAAGAGACCCAGTACTTC
CAISDVGGVQETQYF
>TRBJ2-7|TRBV7-2|-|-
TGTGCCAGCAGCCCGAACAGCGAGCAGTACTTC
CASSPNSEQYF
>TRBJ2-3|TRBV11-2|few|-
TGTGCCAGCAGCAGGGAGATAGCGGGCACAGATACGCAGTATTTT
CASSREIAGTDTQYF
>TRBJ1-2|TRBV28|once|-
TGTGCCAGCAGTTTTGCCAGGGCACCAGATGGCTACACCTTC
CASSFARAPDGYTF
>TRBJ2-4|TRBV4-3|few|-
TGCGCCAGCAGCCAAGATTTAGGCTTTCGTGCCAAAAACATTCAGTACTTC
CASSQDLGFRAKNIQYF
>TRBJ2-3|TRBV15|few|TRBD2
TGTGCCACCAGCAGAGATTATAACGTAGCGGGGGAAAGCACAGATACGCAGTATTTT
CATSRDYNVAGESTDTQYF
>TRBJ1-5|TRBV19|few|-
TGTGCCAGTAGTAGTATGAGGGTCGACAATCAGCCCCAGCATTTT
CASSSMRVDNQPQHF
>TRBJ2-3|TRBV7-2|once|-
TGTGCCAGCAGCTTAGCGGTGCCAGCCTCGTTAGGGGGAGGTTTCACAGATACGCAGTATTTT
CASSLAVPASLGGGFTDTQYF
>TRBJ1-4|TRBV6-1|-|TRBD1
TGTGCCAGCAGTGATGGTCCCGGGACAGGATCAGAGGAAAAACTGTTTTTT
CASSDGPGTGSEEKLFF
>TRBJ2-5|TRBV7-2|-|-
TGTGCCAGCAGCTCCTCCTTCGAGACCCAGTACTTC
CASSSSFETQYF
>TRBJ1-3|TRBV5-1|-|-
TGCGCCAGCAGCCTAGATCCACGGGGCTCTGGAAACACCATATATTTT
CASSLDPRGSGNTIYF
>TRBJ2-2|TRBV7-2|many|TRBD1
TGTGCCAGCAGCTTAAAGGGGGCGGACACCGGGGAGCTGTTTTTT
CASSLKGADTGELFF
>TRBJ2-5|TRBV7-2|few|-
TGTGCCAGCAGCTTAGGGACGGCTCAAGAGACCCAGTACTTC
CASSLGTAQETQYF
>TRBJ1-3|TRBV11-2|-|-
TGTGCCAGCAGCTTAACGACAGCGTCGAGCTCTGGAAACACCATATATTTT
CASSLTTASSSGNTIYF
>TRBJ1-1|TRBV10-3|-|-
TGTGCCACCCAAAAACAGGGAAACACTGAAGCTTTCTTT
CATQKQGNTEAFF
>TRBJ2-6|TRBV11-2|-|-
TGTGCCAGCAGCTTATCCGCGAACTCTGGGGCCAACGTCCTGACTTTC
CASSLSANSGANVLTF
>TRBJ2-7|TRBV7-2|few|-
TGTGCCAGCAGCTCCCCTGCGGGGGCCATTTCCTACGAGCAGTACTTC
CASSSPAGAISYEQYF
>TRBJ2-5|TRBV4-1|-|-
TGCGCCAGCAGCCAAGATTCAGGAGAGACCCAGTACTTC
CASSQDSGETQYF
>TRBJ1-6|TRBV9|few|-
TGTGCCAGCAGCCCCGATTACATTTCAGGGGTTAATTCACCCCTCCACTTT
CASSPDYISGVNSPLHF
>TRBJ1-2|TRBV2|-|-
TGTGCCAGCAGGGACAGCTCAAACTATGGCTACACCTTC
CASRDSSNYGYTF
>TRBJ2-7|TRBV6-6|-|TRBD1
TGTGCCAGCAGCCACAGTGGGACAGACTCCTACGAGCAGTACTTC
CASSHSGTDSYEQYF
>TRBJ1-2|TRBV9|-|TRBD1
TGTGCCAGCAGCACCGGGACAGGGAACAACTATGGCTACACCTTC
CASSTGTGNNYGYTF
>TRBJ2-1|TRBV7-2|-|-
TGTGCCAGCAGCTTATCGGCAGGGGCGCTGGATGAGCAGTTCTTC
CASSLSAGALDEQFF
>TRBJ1-2|TRBV11-2|few|TRBD1
TGTGCCAGCAGCGCAACAGGGGTAAACTATGGCTACACCTTC
CASSATGVNYGYTF
>TRBJ2-5|TRBV2|few|-
TGTGCCAGCAGTGTGGGCACCCAGTACTTC
CASSVGTQYF
>TRBJ1-2|TRBV21-1|few|-
TGTGCCAGCAGCAAATCACCGACAGGGGTGGGTGGCTACACCTTC
CASSKSPTGVGGYTF
>TRBJ2-7|TRBV29-1|-|-
TGCAGCGCTGATCGACAGGCTCCATACGAGCAGTACTTC
CSADRQAPYEQYF
>TRBJ2-1|TRBV9|-|-
TGTGCCAGCAGCGTTAGTCCAGGGGGGTACAATGAGCAGTTCTTC
CASSVSPGGYNEQFF
>TRBJ1-4|TRBV5-1|-|-
TGCGCCAGCAGCCCGGCGGAAACTAATGAAAAACTGTTTTTT
CASSPAETNEKLFF
>TRBJ2-5|TRBV18|-|-
TGTGCCAGCTCACCTATCCTCCAGGCCCAAGAGACCCAGTACTTC
CASSPILQAQETQYF
>TRBJ1-6|TRBV28|-|-
TGTGCCAGCAGTTTAAGGGGACCGACAGGCCCCTATAATTCACCCCTCCACTTT
CASSLRGPTGPYNSPLHF
>TRBJ2-3|TRBV5-1|few|-
TGCGCCAGCAGCTTGGACGCGGCTAGCACAGATACGCAGTATTTT
CASSLDAASTDTQYF